This T cell receptor (beta chain) was documented in a study of T cell responses to AZD1222 COVID-19 vaccine. Broader study findings: A reported finding is that nearly half of spike-specific TCRs target unmutated variant regions.

Clones were sequenced by immunoSEQ multiplex PCR, and TCRdb holds only the in-frame ones, with some missing. The repertoire holds some 180,000 clones, with around 90% as singletons. Pooling was applied to second doses at about 4 or about 12 weeks. Comment on this clone: Its antigen remains unknown.

The sequence was collected from an adult who received the AZD1222 COVID-19 vaccine. Sample: peripheral blood, taken 28 days after the second AZD1222 dose.

The DNA of the CDR3 is TGTGCCAGTAGTAACGTCCCATATAGCAATCAGCCCCAGCATTTT. Translation gives CASSNVPYSNQPQHF. V usage is TRBV19 and J usage is TRBJ1-5; D not certain. Germline lookup yields CDR1 LNHDA and CDR2 SQIVND (reference sequence). The CDR3 has 15 residues. The germline V and J ends were trimmed by 4 bases and 0 bases, with 10 bases remaining between them.